This T cell receptor beta chain was observed in a study of T cell changes during pregnancy in multiple sclerosis. The CDR3 loop spans 14 amino acids. V lost 1 base, J lost 5 bases, and 3 bases stayed unmatched. The germline V gene encodes CDR1 LGHNA and CDR2 YNFKEQ. Measured with immunoSEQ multiplex PCR; TCRdb has only the in-frame clones, and not every one. Among about 49,000 clones listed, approximately 94% were seen once. The sequence was obtained from a female donor with multiple sclerosis, enrolled in a pregnancy study. Sequencing was performed on CD8+ T cells from peripheral blood mononuclear cells, taken before pregnancy. The V and J genes are TRBV4-2 and TRBJ2-7; 9 bases align to TRBD2. The CDR3 spells CASSQGTSDDEQYF. CDR3 nucleotides: TGTGCCAGCAGCCAAGGGACTAGCGACGACGAGCAGTACTTC.